This T cell receptor beta chain was sequenced in a study of cytomegalovirus exposure and HLA in healthy donors. Findings of the study overall: According to the study, some 160 TCR beta chains were cytomegalovirus-associated. Most TCR sequences were seen very rarely across donors, but some public TCRs occurred in many.

Of note for this clone: Its antigen is unidentified.

TCRdb's copy holds only in-frame clones and misses some; the assay was immunoSEQ multiplex PCR. The sample records 150,000 to 200,000 clones, 75% to 90% being singletons. The CDR3 extends over 15 amino acids. The germline gives CDR1 LNHDA, CDR2 SQIVND (reference sequence). The V gene lost 5 bases and the J gene lost 2 bases, with 15 bases spanning the gap. The sample was PBMCs. This sequence originates from a woman aged 18-30 years in good health and CMV-seronegative. This chain joins TRBV19 and TRBJ1-2; D ambiguous. CDR3 sequence reads: CASSPQTLSNYGYTF. CDR3 DNA sequence: TGTGCCAGTAGTCCTCAGACACTTTCGAACTATGGCTACACCTTC.